Listed here are 17 T cell receptor beta chains from one sample, sequenced in a study of T cell changes during pregnancy in multiple sclerosis (dated by TCRdb to between 2019 and 2020). The receptor library was made with the immunoSEQ multiplex PCR assay. The table comes from immuneACCESS by way of TCRdb, which keeps in-frame sequences with V and J called. Part of the clones is missing from these tables; in studies checked, under half for an unresolved V gene and the rest for unknown reasons. The sample table lists fewer than 85,000 clones, roughly 91% of them with a count of one. The ten top clones hold 2.6% of the sample. Here the sequenced sample was peripheral blood, taken after pregnancy. Receptors were obtained from a female donor in good health, enrolled as a control in a pregnancy study.

This clone was found a few times. The gene calls are TRBV6-5 and TRBJ2-7; D perhaps matches TRBD1 (6 bases). This CDR3 is 15 amino acids long. The germline V gene has CDR1 MNHEY and CDR2 SVGAGI. Trimming pared 6 bases from V and 5 bases from J, leaving 20 bases between. CDR3 sequence (DNA): TGTGCCAGCAGCCTATCGGTCGGCAGGGGCCACGAGCAGTACTTC. This encodes CASSLSVGRGHEQYF.

The genes are TRBV5-8 and TRBJ2-2, with D maybe TRBD1 (6 bases). The CDR3 runs 15 residues. Trimming stripped 4 bases from V and 1 base from J, with 11 bases between. CDR1 and CDR2 (germline): SGHTS, YDEGEE. CDR3 bases: TGTGCCAGCAGCGTGGACAGTCGGAACACCGGGGAGCTGTTTTTT. Its translation: CASSVDSRNTGELFF.

V and J are TRBV29-1 and TRBJ2-7; D is possibly TRBD2 (7 bases). The germline gives CDR1 SQVTM, CDR2 ANQGSEA. CDR3 length equals 12 residues. V lost 4 bases to trimming and J lost 3 bases, with 10 bases between them. CDR3: CSVGGGLYEQYF. The CDR3 DNA follows: TGCAGCGTTGGGGGGGGCCTCTACGAGCAGTACTTC.

The gene calls are TRBV2 and TRBJ1-2, with 7 positions matching TRBD1. Germline CDR1 reads SNHLY; CDR2 reads FYNNEI. Germline trimming cut 6 bases from V and 4 bases from J; bases unmatched to any gene: 5. The CDR3 is made up of 13 amino acids. This CDR3 reads CASRATGSYGYTF. DNA for the CDR3: TGTGCCAGCAGGGCGACAGGGTCCTATGGCTACACCTTC.

J is TRBJ1-5 and V is TRBV4-1; 9 nucleotides match TRBD1. V lost 1 base, J lost 7 bases, and 5 bases stayed unmatched. The CDR3 runs 15 residues. The germline V gene has CDR1 MGHRA and CDR2 YSYEKL. For the CDR3, the DNA is TGCGCCAGCAGCCAAGGGACAGGGGTCGGACAGCCCCAGCATTTT. Amino acids: CASSQGTGVGQPQHF.

The V call is TRBV13, the J call TRBJ2-4; 7 nucleotides line up with TRBD1. The V and J ends lost 5 bases and 4 bases, in that order; junction bases with no gene match: 14. This CDR3 has 17 residues. CDR1 PRHDT and CDR2 FYEKMQ come from the germline V gene (reference sequence). CDR3 nucleotides: TGTGCCAGCAGCCCAGGGGACAGCACCCTAGCTAAAAACATTCAGTACTTC. Translating it yields CASSPGDSTLAKNIQYF.

V and J are TRBV7-3 and TRBJ2-5; 12 bases are shared with TRBD2. With V trimmed by 5 bases and J by 3 bases, 4 bases remained unmatched. The germline CDR1 and CDR2 sequences are SGHTA and FQGTGA. CDR3 size: 15 residues. DNA of the CDR3: TGTGCCAGCAGCAACCTAGCGGGAGGGGAAGAGACCCAGTACTTC. Encoded protein: CASSNLAGGEETQYF.

The DNA of the CDR3 is TGTGCCAGCAGGGGGGCAAGGATCCTCGACTACGAGCAGTACTTC. It translates to CASRGARILDYEQYF. The gene calls are TRBV2 and TRBJ2-7, with a tentative D call TRBD1 (6 bases). Germline V gives CDR1 SNHLY, CDR2 FYNNEI. The ends were cut back, 6 bases at V and 3 bases at J, with 18 bases in the middle. CDR3 size: 15 residues.

V and J are TRBV4-2 and TRBJ2-7; 8 bases map to TRBD2. The CDR3 is made up of 16 amino acids. Germline V gene data show CDR1 as LGHNA and CDR2 as YNFKEQ. Unmatched junction bases numbered 7, after V lost 0 bases and J lost 3 bases. CDR3 nucleotide sequence: TGTGCCAGCAGCCAAGATAGGGGACTAGTTGACTACGAGCAGTACTTC. It translates to CASSQDRGLVDYEQYF.

The chain combines TRBV19 with TRBJ1-1; TRBD1 matches at 7 bases. V lost 5 bases and J lost 3; bases outside the gene matches: 9. The CDR3 extends over 15 amino acids. Germline CDR1 reads LNHDA; CDR2 reads SQIVND (reference sequence). CDR3 sequence reads: CASSEDRPGDTEAFF. The CDR3 region has the DNA TGTGCCAGTAGTGAGGACAGGCCTGGGGACACTGAAGCTTTCTTT.

V and J are TRBV4-2 and TRBJ1-3, with unresolved D. The V end was cut by 4 bases, the J end by 2 bases, with 18 bases between. CDR1 and CDR2 (germline): LGHNA, YNFKEQ. This CDR3 is 17 amino acids long. This CDR3 reads CASSPLDGRSPGNTIYF. CDR3 DNA: TGTGCCAGCAGCCCGTTGGATGGGAGGTCTCCTGGAAACACCATATATTTT.

This sequence joins TRBV7-3 and TRBJ2-2; TRBD1 might be the D (5 bases). Trimming left V 2 bases short and J 7 bases short, with 17 bases between. The germline CDR1 and CDR2 sequences are SGHTA and FQGTGA. The CDR3 length is 16 residues. The CDR3 sequence: CASSLVGVQSHGELFF. CDR3 nucleotides: TGTGCCAGCAGCTTAGTAGGGGTTCAGAGCCACGGGGAGCTGTTTTTT.

Concerning this clone: The junction does not match germline at one end; this may be a read error. The genes are TRBV7-7 and TRBJ2-7; TRBD2 matches 7 bases. Germline CDR1 reads SSHAT; CDR2 reads FNYEAQ (reference sequence). The CDR3 has 16 residues. CDR3 coding DNA: TGTGCTAGCAGCCCCAACCCGGGGACTATGGCCTACGAGCAGTACTTC. As protein: CASSPNPGTMAYEQYF.

The chain is built from TRBV9 and TRBJ2-7; 7 positions match TRBD2. This CDR3 is built from 14 residues. Germline loops: CDR1 SGDLS, CDR2 YYNGEE. V dropped 0 bases and J dropped 3; count of bases not matched to a gene: 3. The DNA of the CDR3 is TGTGCCAGCAGCGTAGGGGGGGGAATCTACGAGCAGTACTTC. This gives the protein CASSVGGGIYEQYF.

The chain is built from TRBV11-2 and TRBJ1-2; 7 positions match TRBD1. With 1 base clipped from V and 13 bases from J, the junction kept 12 bases outside the gene matches. Germline CDR1 SGHAT, CDR2 FQNNGV. This CDR3 is built from 14 residues. The CDR3 sequence: CASSLGSTGMAATF. The CDR3 DNA follows: TGTGCCAGCAGCTTAGGTTCGACAGGGATGGCGGCCACCTTC.

The chain links TRBV6-5 to TRBJ1-6; D is undetermined. Germline V gene data show CDR1 as MNHEY and CDR2 as SVGAGI. V lost 2 bases, J lost 7 bases, and 9 bases lay in between. The CDR3 has 14 residues. CDR3 loop: CASSYRHRNSPLHF. CDR3 bases: TGTGCCAGCAGTTACCGACACCGCAATTCACCCCTCCACTTT.

The chain recombines TRBV28 with TRBJ2-3; 7 nucleotides line up with TRBD1. The germline V gene has CDR1 MDHEN and CDR2 SYDVKM. This CDR3 comprises 12 residues. With 6 bases clipped from V and 8 bases from J, the junction kept 5 bases outside the gene matches. CDR3 region: CASRQGSATQYF. CDR3 sequence (DNA): TGTGCCAGCAGACAGGGGTCTGCTACGCAGTATTTT.